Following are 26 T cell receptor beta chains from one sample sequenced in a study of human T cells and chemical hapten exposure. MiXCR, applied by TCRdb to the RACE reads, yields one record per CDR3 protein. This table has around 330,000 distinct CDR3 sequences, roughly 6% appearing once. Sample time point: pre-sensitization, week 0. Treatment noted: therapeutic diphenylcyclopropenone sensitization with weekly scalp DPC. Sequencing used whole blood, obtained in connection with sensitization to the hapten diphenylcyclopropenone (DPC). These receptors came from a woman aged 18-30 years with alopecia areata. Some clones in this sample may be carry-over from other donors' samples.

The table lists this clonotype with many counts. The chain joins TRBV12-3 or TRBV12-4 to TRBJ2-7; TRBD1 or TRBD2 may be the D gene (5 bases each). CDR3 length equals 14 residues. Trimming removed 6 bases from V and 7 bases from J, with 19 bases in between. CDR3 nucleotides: TGTGCCAGCAGCCCGCACGTCGGGACGGGAGAGCAGTACTTC. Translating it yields CASSPHVGTGEQYF.

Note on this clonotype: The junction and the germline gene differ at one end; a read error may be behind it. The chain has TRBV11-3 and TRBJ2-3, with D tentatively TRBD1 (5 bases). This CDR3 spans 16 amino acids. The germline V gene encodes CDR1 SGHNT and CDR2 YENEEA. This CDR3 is CAGSLGSDSNTDTQYF. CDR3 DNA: TGTGCCGGCAGCTTAGGGTCTGACAGCAACACAGATACGCAGTATTTT.

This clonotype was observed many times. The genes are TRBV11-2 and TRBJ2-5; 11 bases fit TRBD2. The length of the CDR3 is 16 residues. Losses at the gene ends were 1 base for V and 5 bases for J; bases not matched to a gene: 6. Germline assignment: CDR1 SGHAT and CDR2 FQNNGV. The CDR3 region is CASSLAGSGGAETQYF. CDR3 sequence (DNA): TGTGCCAGCAGCTTAGCTGGTAGCGGGGGGGCGGAGACCCAGTACTTC. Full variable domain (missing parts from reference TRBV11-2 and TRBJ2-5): EAGVAQSPRYKIIEKRQSVAFWCNPISGHATLYWYQQILGQGPKLLIQFQNNGVVDDSQLPKDRFSAERLKGVDSTLKIQPAKLEDSAVYLCASSLAGSGGAETQYFGPGTRLLVL.

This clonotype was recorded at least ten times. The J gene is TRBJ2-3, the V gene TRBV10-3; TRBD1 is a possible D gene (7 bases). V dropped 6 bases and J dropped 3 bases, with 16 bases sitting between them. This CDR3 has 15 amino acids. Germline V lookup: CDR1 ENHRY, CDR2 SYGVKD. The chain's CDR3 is CAIRPSRGETDTQYF. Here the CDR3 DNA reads TGTGCCATCAGACCATCCAGGGGGGAAACAGATACGCAGTATTTT.

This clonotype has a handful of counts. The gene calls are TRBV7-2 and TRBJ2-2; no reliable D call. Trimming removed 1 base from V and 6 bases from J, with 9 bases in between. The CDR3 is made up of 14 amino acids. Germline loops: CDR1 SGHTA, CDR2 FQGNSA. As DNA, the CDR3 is TGTGCCAGCAGCTTAGAAGTGGGCGCCGGGGAGCTGTTTTTT. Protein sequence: CASSLEVGAGELFF.

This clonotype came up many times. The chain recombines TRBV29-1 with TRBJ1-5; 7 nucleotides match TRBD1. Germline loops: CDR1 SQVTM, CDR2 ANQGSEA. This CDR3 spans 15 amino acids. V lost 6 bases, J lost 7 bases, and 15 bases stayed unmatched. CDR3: CSVRGGGAGGQPQHF. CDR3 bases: TGCAGCGTCAGAGGAGGGGGCGCGGGTGGACAGCCCCAGCATTTT.

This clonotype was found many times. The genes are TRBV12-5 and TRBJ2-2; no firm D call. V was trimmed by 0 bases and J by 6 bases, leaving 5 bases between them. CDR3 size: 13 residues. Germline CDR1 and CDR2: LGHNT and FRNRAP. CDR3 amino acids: CASGLVWAGELFF. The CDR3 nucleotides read TGTGCTAGTGGTTTGGTGTGGGCCGGGGAGCTGTTTTTT.

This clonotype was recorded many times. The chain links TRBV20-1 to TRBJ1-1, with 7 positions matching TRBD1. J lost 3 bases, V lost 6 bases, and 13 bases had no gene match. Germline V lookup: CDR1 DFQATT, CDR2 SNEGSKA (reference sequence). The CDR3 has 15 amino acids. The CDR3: CSAWGGTVGYTEAFF. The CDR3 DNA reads TGCAGTGCGTGGGGGGGGACAGTCGGTTACACTGAAGCTTTCTTT.

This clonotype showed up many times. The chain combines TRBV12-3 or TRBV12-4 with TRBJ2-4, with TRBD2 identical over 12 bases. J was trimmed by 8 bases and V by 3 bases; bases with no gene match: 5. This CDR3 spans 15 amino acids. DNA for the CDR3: TGTGCCAGCAGTTTCCCTAGCGGGGGGGTGGACATTCAGTACTTC. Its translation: CASSFPSGGVDIQYF.

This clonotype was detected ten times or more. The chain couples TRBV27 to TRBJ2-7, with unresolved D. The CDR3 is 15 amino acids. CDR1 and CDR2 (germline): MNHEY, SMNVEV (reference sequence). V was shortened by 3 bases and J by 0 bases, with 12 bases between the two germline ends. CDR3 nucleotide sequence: TGTGCCAGCAGTTTGACCAGCCACCCCTCCTACGAGCAGTACTTC. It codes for CASSLTSHPSYEQYF.

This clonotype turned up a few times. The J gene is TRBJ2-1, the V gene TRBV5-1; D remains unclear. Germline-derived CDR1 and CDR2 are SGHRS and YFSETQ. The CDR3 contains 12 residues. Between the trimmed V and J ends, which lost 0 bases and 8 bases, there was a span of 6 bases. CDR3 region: CASSLGWDEQFF. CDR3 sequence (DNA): TGCGCCAGCAGCTTGGGGTGGGATGAGCAGTTCTTC.

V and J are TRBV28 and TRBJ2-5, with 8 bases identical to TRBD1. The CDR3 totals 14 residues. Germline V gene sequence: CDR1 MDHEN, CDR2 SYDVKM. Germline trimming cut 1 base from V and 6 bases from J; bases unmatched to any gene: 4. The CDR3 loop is CASSLSGQGQTQYF. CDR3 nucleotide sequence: TGTGCCAGCAGTTTATCCGGACAGGGACAGACCCAGTACTTC.

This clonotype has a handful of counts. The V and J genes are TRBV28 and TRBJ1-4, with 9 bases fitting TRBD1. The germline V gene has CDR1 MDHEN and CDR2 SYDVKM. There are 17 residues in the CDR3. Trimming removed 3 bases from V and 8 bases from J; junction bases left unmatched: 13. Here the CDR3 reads CASSFSILDRGREKLFF. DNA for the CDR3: TGTGCCAGCAGTTTCTCGATCCTGGACAGGGGACGCGAAAAACTGTTTTTT.

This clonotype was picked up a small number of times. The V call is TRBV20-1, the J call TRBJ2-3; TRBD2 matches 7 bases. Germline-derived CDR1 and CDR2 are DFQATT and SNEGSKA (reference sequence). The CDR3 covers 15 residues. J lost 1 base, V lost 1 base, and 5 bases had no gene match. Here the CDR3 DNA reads TGCAGTGCTAGAGCACGGGGGGTCGGCACAGATACGCAGTATTTT. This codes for CSARARGVGTDTQYF.

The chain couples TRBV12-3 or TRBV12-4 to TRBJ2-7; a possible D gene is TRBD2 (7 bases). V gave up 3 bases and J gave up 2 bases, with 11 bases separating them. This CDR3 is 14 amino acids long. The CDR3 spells CASSFQGRAYEQYF. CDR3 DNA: TGTGCCAGCAGTTTTCAGGGGAGGGCCTACGAGCAGTACTTC.

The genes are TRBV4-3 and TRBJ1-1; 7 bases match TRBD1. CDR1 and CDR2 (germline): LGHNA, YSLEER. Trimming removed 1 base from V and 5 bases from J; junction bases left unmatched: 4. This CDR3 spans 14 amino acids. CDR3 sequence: CASSQGEGATEAFF. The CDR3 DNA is TGCGCCAGCAGCCAAGGCGAGGGGGCAACTGAAGCTTTCTTT.

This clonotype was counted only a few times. The CDR3 is CASKAIPGTGNQPQHF. As DNA, the CDR3 is TGTGCCAGTAAGGCTATTCCCGGGACAGGGAATCAGCCCCAGCATTTT. The chain recombines TRBV19 with TRBJ1-5; TRBD1 matches 9 bases. V was pared by 7 bases and J by 4 bases, with 11 bases of the junction left unmatched. Germline V gene data show CDR1 as LNHDA and CDR2 as SQIVND (reference sequence). The CDR3 loop spans 16 amino acids.

As DNA, the CDR3 is TGTGCCAGCAGCTTAGAGGTGGGGAGGGGGGATACGCAGTATTTT. Its protein is CASSLEVGRGDTQYF. This rearrangement joins TRBV7-8 to TRBJ2-3, with a possible D match to TRBD2 (7 bases). The germline V and J ends were trimmed by 1 base and 6 bases, with 14 bases remaining between them. Germline V gene lookup returns CDR1 SGHVS and CDR2 FQNEAQ. This CDR3 has 15 amino acids.

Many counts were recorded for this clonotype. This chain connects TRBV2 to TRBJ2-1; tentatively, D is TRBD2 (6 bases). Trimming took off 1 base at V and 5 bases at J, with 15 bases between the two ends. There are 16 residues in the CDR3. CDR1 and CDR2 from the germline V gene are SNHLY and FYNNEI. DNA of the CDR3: TGTGCCAGCAGTGAAGGCCCCCTGGGACTTGACAATGAGCAGTTCTTC. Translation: CASSEGPLGLDNEQFF.

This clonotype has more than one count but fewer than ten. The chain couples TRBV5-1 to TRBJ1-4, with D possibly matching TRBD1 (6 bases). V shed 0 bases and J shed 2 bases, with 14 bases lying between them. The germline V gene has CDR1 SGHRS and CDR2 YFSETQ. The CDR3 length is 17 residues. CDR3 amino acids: CASSLELSGGTNEKLFF. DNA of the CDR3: TGCGCCAGCAGCTTGGAACTTTCGGGGGGCACTAATGAAAAACTGTTTTTT. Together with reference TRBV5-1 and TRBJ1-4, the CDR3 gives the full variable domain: KAGVTQTPRYLIKTRGQQVTLSCSPISGHRSVSWYQQTPGQGLQFLFEYFSETQRNKGNFPGRFSGRQFSNSRSEMNVSTLELGDSALYLCASSLELSGGTNEKLFFGSGTQLSVL.

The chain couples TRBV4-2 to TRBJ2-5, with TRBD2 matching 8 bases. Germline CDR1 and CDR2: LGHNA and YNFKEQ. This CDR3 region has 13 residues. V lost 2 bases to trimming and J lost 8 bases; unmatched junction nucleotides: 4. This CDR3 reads CASSQNSGATQYF. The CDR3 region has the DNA TGTGCCAGCAGCCAAAATAGCGGGGCTACCCAGTACTTC.

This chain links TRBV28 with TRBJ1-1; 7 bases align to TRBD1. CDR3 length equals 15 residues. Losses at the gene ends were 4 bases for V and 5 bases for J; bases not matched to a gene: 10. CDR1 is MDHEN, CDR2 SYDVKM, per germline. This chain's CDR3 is CASSSPTGPRTEAFF. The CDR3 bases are TGTGCCAGCAGTTCTCCGACAGGGCCGAGGACTGAAGCTTTCTTT. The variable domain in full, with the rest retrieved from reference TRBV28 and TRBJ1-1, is DVKVTQSSRYLVKRTGEKVFLECVQDMDHENMFWYRQDPGLGLRLIYFSYDVKMKEKGDIPEGYSVSREKKERFSLILESASTNQTSMYLCASSSPTGPRTEAFFGQGTRLTVV.

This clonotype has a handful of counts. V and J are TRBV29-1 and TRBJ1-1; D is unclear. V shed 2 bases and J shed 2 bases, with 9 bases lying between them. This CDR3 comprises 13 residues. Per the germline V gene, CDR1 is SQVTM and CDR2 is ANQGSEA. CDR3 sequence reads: CSVELLANTEAFF. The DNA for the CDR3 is TGCAGCGTTGAACTTCTGGCTAACACTGAAGCTTTCTTT.

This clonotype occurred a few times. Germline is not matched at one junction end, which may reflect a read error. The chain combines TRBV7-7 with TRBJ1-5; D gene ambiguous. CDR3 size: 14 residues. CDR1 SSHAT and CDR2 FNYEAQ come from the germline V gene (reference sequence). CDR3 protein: CASSLARGNQPQHF. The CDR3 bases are TGTGCTAGCAGCTTAGCCCGCGGCAACCAGCCCCAGCATTTT.

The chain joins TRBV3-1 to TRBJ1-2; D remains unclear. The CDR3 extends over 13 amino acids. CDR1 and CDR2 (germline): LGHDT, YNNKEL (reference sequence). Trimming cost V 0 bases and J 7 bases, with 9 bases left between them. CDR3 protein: CASSQELGSGYTF. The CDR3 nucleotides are TGTGCCAGCAGCCAAGAACTTGGTAGTGGCTACACCTTC.

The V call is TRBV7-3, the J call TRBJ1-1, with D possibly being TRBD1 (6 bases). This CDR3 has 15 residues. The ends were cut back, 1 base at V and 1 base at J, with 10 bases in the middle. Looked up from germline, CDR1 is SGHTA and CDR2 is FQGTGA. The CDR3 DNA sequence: TGTGCCAGCAGCTTAAACGGGGGGCCGAACACTGAAGCTTTCTTT. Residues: CASSLNGGPNTEAFF.